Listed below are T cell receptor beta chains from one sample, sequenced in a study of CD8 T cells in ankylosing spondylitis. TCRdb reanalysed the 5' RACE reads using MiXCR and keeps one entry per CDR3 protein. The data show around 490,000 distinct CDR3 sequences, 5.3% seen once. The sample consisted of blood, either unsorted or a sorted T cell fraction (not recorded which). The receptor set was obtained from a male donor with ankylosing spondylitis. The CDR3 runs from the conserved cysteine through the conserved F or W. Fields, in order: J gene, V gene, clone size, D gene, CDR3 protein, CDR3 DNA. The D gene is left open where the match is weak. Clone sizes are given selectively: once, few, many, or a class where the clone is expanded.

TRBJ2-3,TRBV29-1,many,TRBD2,CSVESGRGDTQYF,TGCAGCGTTGAAAGCGGGAGGGGAGATACGCAGTATTTT
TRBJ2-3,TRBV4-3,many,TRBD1,CASSQATPLQGDTQYF,TGCGCCAGCAGCCAGGCGACACCGCTACAGGGGGATACGCAGTATTTT
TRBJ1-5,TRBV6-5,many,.,CASSYSRPRASNQPQHF,TGTGCCAGCAGTTACTCGCGCCCCAGGGCGAGCAATCAGCCCCAGCATTTT
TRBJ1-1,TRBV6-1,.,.,CASRELPTRGEAFF,TGTGCCAGCAGAGAACTACCAACTAGGGGTGAAGCTTTCTTT
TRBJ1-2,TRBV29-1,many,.,CSVGYYTF,TGCAGCGTTGGGTACTACACCTTC
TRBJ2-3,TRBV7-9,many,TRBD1,CASSSGQGFPDTQYF,TGTGCCAGCAGCTCCGGACAGGGGTTCCCAGATACGCAGTATTTT
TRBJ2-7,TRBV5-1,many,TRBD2,CASSPDGGGQGGEQYF,TGCGCCAGCAGCCCGGACGGCGGGGGGCAAGGTGGCGAGCAGTACTTC
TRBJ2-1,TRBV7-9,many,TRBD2,CASSPRGASGGNEQFF,TGTGCCAGCAGCCCCCGTGGTGCTAGCGGGGGGAATGAGCAGTTCTTC
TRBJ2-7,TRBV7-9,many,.,CASTGGSYEQYF,TGTGCCAGTACCGGAGGTTCCTACGAGCAGTACTTC
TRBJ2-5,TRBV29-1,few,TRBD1,CSVADRGGETQYF,TGCAGCGTCGCTGACAGGGGAGGCGAGACCCAGTACTTC
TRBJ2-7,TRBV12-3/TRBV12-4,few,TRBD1,CASSKPGQLFEQYF,TGTGCCAGCAGTAAACCGGGACAGCTTTTCGAGCAGTACTTC
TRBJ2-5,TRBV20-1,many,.,CSARDRETQYF,TGCAGTGCTAGAGATCGAGAGACCCAGTACTTC
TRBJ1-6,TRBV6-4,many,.,CASGIRENSPLHF,TGTGCCAGCGGTATAAGGGAGAATTCACCCCTCCACTTT
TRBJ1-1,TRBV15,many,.,CATSRDGEDTEAFF,TGTGCCACCAGCAGAGATGGCGAGGACACTGAAGCTTTCTTT
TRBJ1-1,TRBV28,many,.,CASSPWLAGRDTEAFF,TGTGCCAGCAGCCCTTGGTTGGCGGGGAGGGACACTGAAGCTTTCTTT
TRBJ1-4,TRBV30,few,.,CAWGGPLREKLFF,TGTGCCTGGGGTGGACCGTTAAGGGAAAAACTGTTTTTT
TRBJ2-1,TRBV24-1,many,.,CATSAAGQDYNEQFF,TGTGCCACCAGTGCAGCGGGACAGGACTACAATGAGCAGTTCTTC
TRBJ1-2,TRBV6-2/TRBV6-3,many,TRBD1,CASTRTGVGYTF,TGTGCCAGCACCCGGACAGGGGTCGGCTACACCTTC
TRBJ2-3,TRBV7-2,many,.,CASSLTPAVASTDTQYF,TGTGCCAGCAGCTTAACACCCGCGGTGGCTAGCACAGATACGCAGTATTTT
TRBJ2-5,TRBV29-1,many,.,CSTGQQEETQYF,TGCAGTACGGGGCAACAAGAGGAGACCCAGTACTTC
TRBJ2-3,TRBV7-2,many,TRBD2,CASSSLAGGQRDTQYF,TGTGCCAGCAGCTCTCTAGCGGGGGGGCAAAGGGATACGCAGTATTTT
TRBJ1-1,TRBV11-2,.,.,CASSSRGTENTEAFF,TGTGCCAGCAGCTCAAGGGGGACCGAGAACACTGAAGCTTTCTTT
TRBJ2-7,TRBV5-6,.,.,CAMGPGPGMGVKQYF,TGTGCCATGGGCCCCGGGCCAGGGATGGGGGTCAAGCAGTACTTC
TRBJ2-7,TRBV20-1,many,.,CGTENSGYEQYF,TGCGGTACCGAGAATTCCGGGTACGAGCAGTACTTC
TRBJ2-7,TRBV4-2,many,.,CASSQDRAGREQYF,TGTGCCAGCAGCCAAGATCGGGCAGGCCGCGAGCAGTACTTC
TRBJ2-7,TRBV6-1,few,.,CASSEYVPGYEQYF,TGTGCCAGCAGTGAATATGTCCCTGGGTACGAGCAGTACTTC
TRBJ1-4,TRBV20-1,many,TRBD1,CSAGDRYREKLFF,TGCAGTGCTGGGGACAGGTATCGGGAAAAACTGTTTTTT